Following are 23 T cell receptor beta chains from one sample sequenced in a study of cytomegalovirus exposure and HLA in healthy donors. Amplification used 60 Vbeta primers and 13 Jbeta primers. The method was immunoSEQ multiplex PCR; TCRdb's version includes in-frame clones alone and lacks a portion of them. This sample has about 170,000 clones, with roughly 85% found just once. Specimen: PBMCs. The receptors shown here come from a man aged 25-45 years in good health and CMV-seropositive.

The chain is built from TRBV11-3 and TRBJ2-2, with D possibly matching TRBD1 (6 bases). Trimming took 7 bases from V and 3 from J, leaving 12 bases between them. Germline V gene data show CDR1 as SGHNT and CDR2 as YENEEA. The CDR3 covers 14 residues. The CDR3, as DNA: TGTGCCAGCAACCTAAGGACAGACACCGGGGAGCTGTTTTTT. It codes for CASNLRTDTGELFF.

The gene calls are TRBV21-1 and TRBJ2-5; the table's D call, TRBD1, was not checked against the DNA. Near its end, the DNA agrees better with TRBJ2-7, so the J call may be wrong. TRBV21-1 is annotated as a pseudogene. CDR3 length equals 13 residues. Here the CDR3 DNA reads TGTGCCAGCAGCAAGGCTGGGCAGCCCGAGCAGTACTTC. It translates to CASSKAGQPEQYF.

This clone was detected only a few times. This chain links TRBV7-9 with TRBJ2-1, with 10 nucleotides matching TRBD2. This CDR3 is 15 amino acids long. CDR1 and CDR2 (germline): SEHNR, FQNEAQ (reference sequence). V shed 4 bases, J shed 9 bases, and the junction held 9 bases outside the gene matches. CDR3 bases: TGTGCCAGCAGCTCCTCTAGCGGGGGCGGTTCTGAGCAGTTCTTC. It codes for CASSSSSGGGSEQFF.

As DNA, the CDR3 is TGCGCCAGCAGCAGCCCGGGGGCAGATACGCAGTATTTT. Translating it yields CASSSPGADTQYF. The chain combines TRBV5-1 with TRBJ2-3; perhaps TRBD2 as D (6 bases). CDR3 length: 13 amino acids. The V end was cut by 4 bases, the J end by 4 bases, with 10 bases between. The germline V gene encodes CDR1 SGHRS and CDR2 YFSETQ. The complete variable domain, with remaining parts taken from reference TRBV5-1 and TRBJ2-3, reads KAGVTQTPRYLIKTRGQQVTLSCSPISGHRSVSWYQQTPGQGLQFLFEYFSETQRNKGNFPGRFSGRQFSNSRSEMNVSTLELGDSALYLCASSSPGADTQYFGPGTRLTVL.

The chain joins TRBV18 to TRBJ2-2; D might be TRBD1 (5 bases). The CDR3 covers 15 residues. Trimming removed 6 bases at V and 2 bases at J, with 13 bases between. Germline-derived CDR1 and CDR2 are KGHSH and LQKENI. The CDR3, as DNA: TGTGCCAGCTCCCCCGACAGAACCAACACCGGGGAGCTGTTTTTT. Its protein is CASSPDRTNTGELFF.

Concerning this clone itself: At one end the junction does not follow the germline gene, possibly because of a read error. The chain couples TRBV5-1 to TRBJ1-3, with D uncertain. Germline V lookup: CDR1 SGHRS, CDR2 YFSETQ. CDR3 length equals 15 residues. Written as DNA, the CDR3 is TGCGTCAGCAGCTTGAGCGATGCCTCTGGAAACACCATATATTTT. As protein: CVSSLSDASGNTIYF.

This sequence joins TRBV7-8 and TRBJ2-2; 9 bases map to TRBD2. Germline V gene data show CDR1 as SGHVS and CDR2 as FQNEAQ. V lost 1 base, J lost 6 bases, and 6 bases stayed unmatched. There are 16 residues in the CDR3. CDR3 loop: CASSLVSGRIAGELFF. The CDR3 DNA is TGTGCCAGCAGCTTAGTTAGCGGGAGAATCGCCGGGGAGCTGTTTTTT.

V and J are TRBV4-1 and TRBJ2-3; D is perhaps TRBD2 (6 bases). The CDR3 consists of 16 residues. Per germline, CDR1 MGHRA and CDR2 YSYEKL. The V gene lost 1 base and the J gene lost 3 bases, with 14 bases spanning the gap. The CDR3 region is CASSQGAHAGTDTQYF. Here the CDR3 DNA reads TGCGCCAGCAGCCAAGGGGCCCATGCGGGGACAGATACGCAGTATTTT.

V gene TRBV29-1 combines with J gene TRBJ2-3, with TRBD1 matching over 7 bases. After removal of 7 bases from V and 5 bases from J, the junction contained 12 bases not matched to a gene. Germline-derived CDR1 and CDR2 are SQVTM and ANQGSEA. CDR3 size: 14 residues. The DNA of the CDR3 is TGCAGCGGCACGGGACAGCTGGGTGGAGATACGCAGTATTTT. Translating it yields CSGTGQLGGDTQYF.

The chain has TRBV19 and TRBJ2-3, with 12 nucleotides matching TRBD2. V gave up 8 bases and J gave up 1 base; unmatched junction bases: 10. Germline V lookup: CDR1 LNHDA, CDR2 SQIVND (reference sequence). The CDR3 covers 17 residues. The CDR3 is CASSTSGRWSRTDTQYF. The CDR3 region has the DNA TGTGCCAGTTCTACTAGCGGGAGGTGGTCGCGCACAGATACGCAGTATTTT.

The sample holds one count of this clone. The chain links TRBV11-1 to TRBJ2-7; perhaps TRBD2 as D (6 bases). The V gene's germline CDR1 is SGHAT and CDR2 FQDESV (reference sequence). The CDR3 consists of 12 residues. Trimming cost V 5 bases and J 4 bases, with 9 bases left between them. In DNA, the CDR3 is TGTGCCAGCAGCGGGGACTCGTACGAGCAGTACGTC. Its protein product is CASSGDSYEQYV.

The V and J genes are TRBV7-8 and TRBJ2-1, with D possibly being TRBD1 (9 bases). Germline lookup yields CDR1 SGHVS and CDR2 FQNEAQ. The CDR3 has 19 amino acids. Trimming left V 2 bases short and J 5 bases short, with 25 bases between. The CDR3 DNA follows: TGTGCCAGCAGCTTACGGACAGGGGCCGGGACTAGAGGAAACAATGAGCAGTTCTTC. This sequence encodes CASSLRTGAGTRGNNEQFF.

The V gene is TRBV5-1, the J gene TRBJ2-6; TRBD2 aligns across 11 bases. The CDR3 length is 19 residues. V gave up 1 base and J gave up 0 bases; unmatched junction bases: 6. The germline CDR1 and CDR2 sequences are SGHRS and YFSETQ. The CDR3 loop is CASSLFSGRADSGANVLTF. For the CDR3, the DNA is TGCGCCAGCAGCTTGTTTAGCGGGAGGGCCGACTCTGGGGCCAACGTCCTGACTTTC. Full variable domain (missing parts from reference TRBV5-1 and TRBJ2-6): KAGVTQTPRYLIKTRGQQVTLSCSPISGHRSVSWYQQTPGQGLQFLFEYFSETQRNKGNFPGRFSGRQFSNSRSEMNVSTLELGDSALYLCASSLFSGRADSGANVLTFGAGSRLTVL.

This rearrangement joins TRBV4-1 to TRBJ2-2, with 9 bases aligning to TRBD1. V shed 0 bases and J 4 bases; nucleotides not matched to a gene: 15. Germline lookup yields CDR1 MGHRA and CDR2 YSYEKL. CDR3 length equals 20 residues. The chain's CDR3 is CASSQDRIVPGTGSTGELFF. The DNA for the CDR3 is TGCGCCAGCAGCCAAGATCGAATAGTCCCCGGGACAGGGAGCACCGGGGAGCTGTTTTTT.

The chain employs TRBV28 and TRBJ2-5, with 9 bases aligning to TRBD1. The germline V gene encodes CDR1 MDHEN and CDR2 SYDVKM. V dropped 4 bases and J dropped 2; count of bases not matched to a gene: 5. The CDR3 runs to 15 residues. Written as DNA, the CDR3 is TGTGCCAGCAGTTCTGCCGGGACAGGGCAAGAGACCCAGTACTTC. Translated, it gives CASSSAGTGQETQYF.

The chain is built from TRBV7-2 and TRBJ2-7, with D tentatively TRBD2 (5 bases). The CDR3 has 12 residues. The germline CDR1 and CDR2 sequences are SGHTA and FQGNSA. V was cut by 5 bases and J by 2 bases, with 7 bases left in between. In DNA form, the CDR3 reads TGTGCCAGCAGCCGAGGGACCTACGAGCAGTACTTC. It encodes CASSRGTYEQYF.

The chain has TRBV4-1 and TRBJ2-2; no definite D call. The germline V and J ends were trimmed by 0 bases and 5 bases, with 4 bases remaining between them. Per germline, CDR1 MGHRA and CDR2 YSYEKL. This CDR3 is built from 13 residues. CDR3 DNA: TGCGCCAGCAGCCAAGATCAAACCGGGGAGCTGTTTTTT. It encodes CASSQDQTGELFF.

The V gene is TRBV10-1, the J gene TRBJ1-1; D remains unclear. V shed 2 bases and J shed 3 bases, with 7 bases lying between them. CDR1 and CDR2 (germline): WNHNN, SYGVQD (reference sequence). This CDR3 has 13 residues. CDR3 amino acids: CASSERVDTEAFF. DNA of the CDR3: TGCGCCAGCAGTGAGCGAGTGGACACTGAAGCTTTCTTT.

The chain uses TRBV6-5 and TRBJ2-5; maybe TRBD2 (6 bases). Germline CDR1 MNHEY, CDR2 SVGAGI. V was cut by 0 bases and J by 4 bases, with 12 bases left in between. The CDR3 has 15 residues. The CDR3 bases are TGTGCCAGCAGTTACTCGAGCGCCGGGGGAGAGACCCAGTACTTC. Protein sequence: CASSYSSAGGETQYF.

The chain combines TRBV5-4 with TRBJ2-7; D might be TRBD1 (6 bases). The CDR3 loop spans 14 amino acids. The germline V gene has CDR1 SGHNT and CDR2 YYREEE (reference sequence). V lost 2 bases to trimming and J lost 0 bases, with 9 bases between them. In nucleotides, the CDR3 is TGTGCCAGCAGCTTAGGGGGTAGCTCCTACGAGCAGTACGTC. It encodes CASSLGGSSYEQYV.

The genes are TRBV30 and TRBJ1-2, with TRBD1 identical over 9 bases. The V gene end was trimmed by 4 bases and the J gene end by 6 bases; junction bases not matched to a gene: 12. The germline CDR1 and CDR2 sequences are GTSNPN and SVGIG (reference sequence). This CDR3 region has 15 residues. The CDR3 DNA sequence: TGTGCCTGGATTCCGCCACCGGGACAGGGAGATGGCTACACCTTC. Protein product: CAWIPPPGQGDGYTF.

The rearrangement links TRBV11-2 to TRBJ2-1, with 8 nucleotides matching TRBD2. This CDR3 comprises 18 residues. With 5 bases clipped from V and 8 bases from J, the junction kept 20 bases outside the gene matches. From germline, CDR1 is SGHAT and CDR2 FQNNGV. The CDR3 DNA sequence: TGTGCCAGCAGCCACGTACCCCTAGCGGGCCTTATCGGGGATGAGCAGTTCTTC. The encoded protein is CASSHVPLAGLIGDEQFF.

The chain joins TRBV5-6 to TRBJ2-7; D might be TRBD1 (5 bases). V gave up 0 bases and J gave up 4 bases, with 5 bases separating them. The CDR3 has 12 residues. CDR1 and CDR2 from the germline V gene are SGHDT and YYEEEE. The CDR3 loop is CASSLGQYEQYV. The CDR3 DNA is TGTGCCAGCAGCTTGGGACAGTACGAGCAGTACGTC.